These T cell receptor beta chains were read from a single sample in a study of cytomegalovirus exposure and HLA in healthy donors. Here immunoSEQ multiplex PCR was the method, and the copy in TCRdb shows in-frame clones only, minus some. This repertoire shows hundreds of thousands of clones, 75% to 90% found once; its top ten account for 0.83%. The specimen was PBMCs. The receptors were sampled from a woman younger than 35 in good health and CMV-seronegative. CDR3s include the opening cysteine and the closing phenylalanine or tryptophan. D genes are given only for firm matches. For some rows the clone size is stated as once, few or many, or as a class when expanded; others skip it.

len: 14
j_gene: TRBJ2-7
d_gene: TRBD1
v_gene: TRBV5-4
abundance: NA
CDR3nt: TGTGCCAGCAGCATGGGACAGGGATTGGTCGAGCAGTACTTC
CDR3aa: CASSMGQGLVEQYF

len: 14
j_gene: TRBJ1-2
d_gene: NA
v_gene: TRBV4-1
abundance: NA
CDR3nt: TGCGCCAGCAGTCTGGCGCAAGGAGACTATGGCTACACCTTC
CDR3aa: CASSLAQGDYGYTF

len: 16
j_gene: TRBJ2-7
d_gene: NA
v_gene: TRBV5-1
abundance: NA
CDR3nt: TGCGCCAGCAGCTCGCCCCGGACGGGGATCCCCTACGAGCAGTACTTC
CDR3aa: CASSSPRTGIPYEQYF

len: 18
j_gene: TRBJ1-1
d_gene: NA
v_gene: TRBV28
abundance: NA
CDR3nt: TGTGCCAGCTCATCTCTCAGTCGGGTAAGCGCGGGGAACACTGAAGCTTTCTTT
CDR3aa: CASSSLSRVSAGNTEAFF

len: 13
j_gene: TRBJ2-5
d_gene: NA
v_gene: TRBV5-1
abundance: NA
CDR3nt: TGCGCCAGCAGCCAACTTAGCGAAGAGACCCAGTACTTC
CDR3aa: CASSQLSEETQYF

len: 13
j_gene: TRBJ1-2
d_gene: NA
v_gene: TRBV28
abundance: NA
CDR3nt: TGTGCCAGCAGAATGACAAGCCACTATGGCTACACCTTC
CDR3aa: CASRMTSHYGYTF

len: 13
j_gene: TRBJ2-5
d_gene: NA
v_gene: TRBV2
abundance: once
CDR3nt: TGTGCCAGCAGTCGGCAGGGTGGAGAGACCCAGTACTTC
CDR3aa: CASSRQGGETQYF

len: 15
j_gene: TRBJ2-2
d_gene: TRBD2
v_gene: TRBV7-8
abundance: NA
CDR3nt: TGTGCCAGCAGCCTAGCGGGAGGGGTCACCGGGGAGCTGTTTTTT
CDR3aa: CASSLAGGVTGELFF

len: 14
j_gene: TRBJ2-7
d_gene: TRBD1
v_gene: TRBV6-1
abundance: NA
CDR3nt: TGTGCCAGCAGCCCGGGACAGAAGCACTACGAGCAGTACTTC
CDR3aa: CASSPGQKHYEQYF

len: 15
j_gene: TRBJ2-1
d_gene: TRBD1
v_gene: TRBV11-2
abundance: once
CDR3nt: TGTGCCAGCAGCGAAGACAGGGGTACGCACAATGAGCAGTTCTTC
CDR3aa: CASSEDRGTHNEQFF

len: 14
j_gene: TRBJ1-5
d_gene: NA
v_gene: TRBV15
abundance: NA
CDR3nt: TGTGCCACCTTTGACAGGTGGAGCGATCAGCCCCAGCATTTT
CDR3aa: CATFDRWSDQPQHF

len: 15
j_gene: TRBJ2-3
d_gene: NA
v_gene: TRBV27
abundance: NA
CDR3nt: TGTGCCAGCAGTTTATATCAGATTAGCACAGATACGCAGTATTTT
CDR3aa: CASSLYQISTDTQYF

len: 12
j_gene: TRBJ1-5
d_gene: NA
v_gene: TRBV15
abundance: NA
CDR3nt: TGTGCCACCAGCAGCTGGGGAGGGCCCCAGCATTTT
CDR3aa: CATSSWGGPQHF

len: 14
j_gene: TRBJ2-1
d_gene: TRBD2
v_gene: TRBV14
abundance: NA
CDR3nt: TGTGCCAGCAGTCGTATACCCCTAGCGGTAGAGCAGTTCTTC
CDR3aa: CASSRIPLAVEQFF

len: 14
j_gene: TRBJ2-7
d_gene: NA
v_gene: TRBV9
abundance: NA
CDR3nt: TGTGCCAGCAGCTCCGTGGACAGTTCCTACGAGCAGTACTTC
CDR3aa: CASSSVDSSYEQYF

len: 17
j_gene: TRBJ2-2
d_gene: NA
v_gene: TRBV4-1
abundance: NA
CDR3nt: TGCGCCAGCAGCCAAGTTTCTGGACTCCCGAACACCGGGGAGCTGTTTTTT
CDR3aa: CASSQVSGLPNTGELFF

len: 13
j_gene: TRBJ2-1
d_gene: TRBD2
v_gene: TRBV12-5
abundance: NA
CDR3nt: TGTGCTAGTGGTTTGGTATCGGGGGGTGAGCAGTTCTTC
CDR3aa: CASGLVSGGEQFF

len: 14
j_gene: TRBJ2-5
d_gene: TRBD2
v_gene: TRBV2
abundance: NA
CDR3nt: TGTGCCAGCAGTGCACGGGGGGGCCTAGAGACCCAGTACTTC
CDR3aa: CASSARGGLETQYF

len: 11
j_gene: TRBJ2-7
d_gene: NA
v_gene: TRBV2
abundance: NA
CDR3nt: TGTGCCAGCAGTGATGAGTACGAGCAGTACTTC
CDR3aa: CASSDEYEQYF

len: 15
j_gene: TRBJ2-2
d_gene: TRBD1
v_gene: TRBV27
abundance: NA
CDR3nt: TGTGCCAGCAGTAGGGACAGAAAGAACACCGGGGAGCTGTTTTTT
CDR3aa: CASSRDRKNTGELFF

len: 17
j_gene: TRBJ2-3
d_gene: TRBD2
v_gene: TRBV19
abundance: NA
CDR3nt: TGTGCCAGTAGTATAAGAGTTGCGGGAGGGCCAACAGATACGCAGTATTTT
CDR3aa: CASSIRVAGGPTDTQYF

len: 11
j_gene: TRBJ1-1
d_gene: TRBD1
v_gene: TRBV28
abundance: NA
CDR3nt: TGTGCCAGCAGCCCGGGACAGGCCCCTTTCTTT
CDR3aa: CASSPGQAPFF

len: 14
j_gene: TRBJ2-2
d_gene: TRBD2
v_gene: TRBV2
abundance: NA
CDR3nt: TGTGCCAGCCTAGCGGGGGAAAACACCGGGGAGCTGTTTTTT
CDR3aa: CASLAGENTGELFF

len: 15
j_gene: TRBJ2-1
d_gene: TRBD1
v_gene: TRBV2
abundance: NA
CDR3nt: TGTGCCAGCAGTGAGAGGGGGCTTACCTACAATGAGCAGTTCTTC
CDR3aa: CASSERGLTYNEQFF

len: 17
j_gene: TRBJ1-3
d_gene: NA
v_gene: TRBV4-1
abundance: NA
CDR3nt: TGCGCCAGCAGCCAGGGGGGACGGCTACACTCTGGAAACACCATATATTTT
CDR3aa: CASSQGGRLHSGNTIYF

len: 16
j_gene: TRBJ2-1
d_gene: NA
v_gene: TRBV7-9
abundance: NA
CDR3nt: TGTGCCAGCAGCTTAAGTCCGGGACACTTATACAATGAGCAGTTCTTC
CDR3aa: CASSLSPGHLYNEQFF

len: 19
j_gene: TRBJ1-2
d_gene: TRBD1
v_gene: TRBV14
abundance: NA
CDR3nt: TGTGCCAGCAGCCGTACCCATGGACAGGGGGCAAAGGAAGCCTATGGCTACACCTTC
CDR3aa: CASSRTHGQGAKEAYGYTF

len: 13
j_gene: TRBJ1-1
d_gene: NA
v_gene: TRBV10-3
abundance: NA
CDR3nt: TGTGCCACCCAAGAGGGTAACGGCCCTGAAGCTTTCTTT
CDR3aa: CATQEGNGPEAFF

len: 16
j_gene: TRBJ2-7
d_gene: TRBD1
v_gene: TRBV4-1
abundance: NA
CDR3nt: TGCGCCAGCAGCCAAACCTGGGACAGGGGTACCTACGAGCAGTACTTC
CDR3aa: CASSQTWDRGTYEQYF

len: 13
j_gene: TRBJ1-2
d_gene: TRBD1
v_gene: TRBV19
abundance: NA
CDR3nt: TGTGCCAGTAGTAGCGGGACAGTCTATGGCTACACCTTC
CDR3aa: CASSSGTVYGYTF

len: 14
j_gene: TRBJ2-1
d_gene: NA
v_gene: TRBV28
abundance: NA
CDR3nt: TGTGCCAGCAGGTCGAGAGGGCGATACAATGAGCAGTTCTTC
CDR3aa: CASRSRGRYNEQFF

len: 16
j_gene: TRBJ2-1
d_gene: NA
v_gene: TRBV6-4
abundance: NA
CDR3nt: TGTGCCAGCAGTGACTTGGGCACCAGATCCTACAATGAGCAGTTCTTC
CDR3aa: CASSDLGTRSYNEQFF

len: 15
j_gene: TRBJ2-7
d_gene: TRBD1
v_gene: TRBV4-1
abundance: NA
CDR3nt: TGCGCCAGCAGCCAGTCCGGGACAGGAACCTACGAGCAGTACTTC
CDR3aa: CASSQSGTGTYEQYF

len: 19
j_gene: TRBJ2-1
d_gene: TRBD2
v_gene: TRBV27
abundance: NA
CDR3nt: TGTGCCAGCAGTTTCTTCTCTAGCGGGAGGGCAAGCTCCTACAATGAGCAGTTCTTC
CDR3aa: CASSFFSSGRASSYNEQFF

len: 16
j_gene: TRBJ2-1
d_gene: NA
v_gene: TRBV2
abundance: NA
CDR3nt: TGTGCCAGCAGACCTACCGACAGAGGCTCCTACAATGAGCAGTTCTTC
CDR3aa: CASRPTDRGSYNEQFF

len: 15
j_gene: TRBJ2-3
d_gene: TRBD1
v_gene: TRBV7-2
abundance: NA
CDR3nt: TGTGCCAGCAGCTTAATTGGACAGGGAACAGATACGCAGTATTTT
CDR3aa: CASSLIGQGTDTQYF

len: 15
j_gene: TRBJ1-5
d_gene: NA
v_gene: TRBV2
abundance: NA
CDR3nt: TGTGCCAGCACCCTAAAGGGGAGGGGTTATCAGCCCCAGCATTTT
CDR3aa: CASTLKGRGYQPQHF

len: 15
j_gene: TRBJ2-3
d_gene: TRBD2
v_gene: TRBV25-1
abundance: NA
CDR3nt: TGTGCCAGCAGTGAGATAGCGGGTAGCACAGATACGCAGTATTTT
CDR3aa: CASSEIAGSTDTQYF

len: 16
j_gene: TRBJ1-2
d_gene: NA
v_gene: TRBV14
abundance: NA
CDR3nt: TGTGCCAGCAGCCCCTCATGGTGGGGGGGCGGCTATGGCTACACCTTC
CDR3aa: CASSPSWWGGGYGYTF

len: 15
j_gene: TRBJ2-2
d_gene: TRBD1
v_gene: TRBV6-5
abundance: NA
CDR3nt: TGTGCCAGCAGTAGGGACAGGGGAGAAACCGGGGAGCTGTTTTTT
CDR3aa: CASSRDRGETGELFF

len: 16
j_gene: TRBJ1-1
d_gene: NA
v_gene: TRBV5-1
abundance: NA
CDR3nt: TGCGCCAGCAGCTTGGCCGGCGAAGGAGGGAACACTGAAGCTTTCTTT
CDR3aa: CASSLAGEGGNTEAFF

len: 16
j_gene: TRBJ2-7
d_gene: NA
v_gene: TRBV1
abundance: NA
CDR3nt: TGCACCAGCAGCTACCCCTCGACGGACAGGGCCCACGAGCAGTACTTC
CDR3aa: CTSSYPSTDRAHEQYF

len: 13
j_gene: TRBJ2-3
d_gene: NA
v_gene: TRBV19
abundance: few
CDR3nt: TGTGCCAGTAGTGCGGTGGACACAGATACGCAGTATTTT
CDR3aa: CASSAVDTDTQYF

len: 18
j_gene: TRBJ1-4
d_gene: NA
v_gene: TRBV5-1
abundance: NA
CDR3nt: TGCGCCAGCAGCCCATGGACTTCGATGGTGTCAACTAATGAAAAACTGTTTTTT
CDR3aa: CASSPWTSMVSTNEKLFF

len: 16
j_gene: TRBJ1-5
d_gene: NA
v_gene: TRBV4-1
abundance: NA
CDR3nt: TGCGCCAGCAGCCTCCGACCGGAGAACTTCAATCAGCCCCAGCATTTT
CDR3aa: CASSLRPENFNQPQHF

len: 13
j_gene: TRBJ2-3
d_gene: NA
v_gene: TRBV7-2
abundance: NA
CDR3nt: TGTGCCAGCAGCTTAGAGGGGGCAGATACGCAGTATTTT
CDR3aa: CASSLEGADTQYF

len: 13
j_gene: TRBJ2-1
d_gene: NA
v_gene: TRBV18
abundance: NA
CDR3nt: TGTGCCAGCTCACCCTTCGAGGGGGGGGAGCAGTTCTTC
CDR3aa: CASSPFEGGEQFF

len: 14
j_gene: TRBJ1-2
d_gene: NA
v_gene: TRBV27
abundance: NA
CDR3nt: TGTGCCAGCAGTTCAGCCGCGAGGCACTATGGCTACACCTTC
CDR3aa: CASSSAARHYGYTF